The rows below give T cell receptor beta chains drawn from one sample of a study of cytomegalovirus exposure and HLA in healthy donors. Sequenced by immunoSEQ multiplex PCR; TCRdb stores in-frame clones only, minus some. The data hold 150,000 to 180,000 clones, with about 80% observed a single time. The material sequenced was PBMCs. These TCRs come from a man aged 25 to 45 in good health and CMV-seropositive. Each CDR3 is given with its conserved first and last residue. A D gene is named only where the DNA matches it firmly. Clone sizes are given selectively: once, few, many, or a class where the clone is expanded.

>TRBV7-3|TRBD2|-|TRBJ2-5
CASSLYGGEQETQYF
TGTGCCAGCAGCTTATACGGGGGGGAACAAGAGACCCAGTACTTC
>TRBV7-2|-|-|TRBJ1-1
CASSLGHNTEAFF
TGTGCCAGCAGCTTAGGTCATAACACTGAAGCTTTCTTT
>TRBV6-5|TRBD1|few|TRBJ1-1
CASSLSTGTEAFF
TGTGCCAGCAGTCTCTCGACAGGGACTGAAGCTTTCTTT
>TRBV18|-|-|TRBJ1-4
CASSPLSGVEKLFF
TGTGCCAGCTCACCCCTTAGCGGGGTTGAAAAACTGTTTTTT
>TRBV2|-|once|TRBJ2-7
CASRTVLTTYEQYF
TGTGCCAGCAGGACAGTACTAACGACCTACGAGCAGTACTTC
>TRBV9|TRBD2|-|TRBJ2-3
CASSVQAGDDTQYF
TGTGCCAGCAGCGTACAAGCGGGAGACGATACGCAGTATTTT
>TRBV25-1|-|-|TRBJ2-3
CASSGSGDTQYF
TGTGCCAGCAGTGGATCCGGGGATACGCAGTATTTT
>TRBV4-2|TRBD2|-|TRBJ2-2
CASSQEPLAGVGGELFF
TGTGCCAGCAGCCAAGAACCGCTAGCGGGAGTTGGCGGGGAGCTGTTTTTT
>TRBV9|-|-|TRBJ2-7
CASSVEGTYEQYF
TGTGCCAGCAGCGTAGAGGGGACCTACGAGCAGTACTTC
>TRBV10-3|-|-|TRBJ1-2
CAIRIQGSGYTF
TGTGCCATCAGAATCCAGGGTTCCGGCTACACCTTC
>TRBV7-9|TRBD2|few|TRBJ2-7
CASSLTRGTSSYEQYF
TGTGCCAGCAGCTTAACAAGAGGGACTAGCTCCTACGAGCAGTACTTC
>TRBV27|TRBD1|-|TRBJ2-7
CASWTGTGSNEQYF
TGTGCCAGTTGGACCGGGACAGGGTCCAACGAGCAGTACTTC
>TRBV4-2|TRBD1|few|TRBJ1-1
CASSLQTTGEDTEAFF
TGTGCCAGCAGCCTTCAAACGACAGGGGAGGACACTGAAGCTTTCTTT
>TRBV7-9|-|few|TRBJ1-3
CASSPSRSRSSGNTIYF
TGTGCCAGCAGCCCGTCTCGCTCGCGGTCCTCTGGAAACACCATATATTTT
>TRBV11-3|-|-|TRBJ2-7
CASYDEGGYEQYF
TGTGCCAGCTACGACGAGGGAGGATACGAGCAGTACTTC
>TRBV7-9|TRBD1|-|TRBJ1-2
CASSFGTANYGYTF
TGTGCCAGCAGCTTTGGGACAGCTAACTATGGCTACACCTTC
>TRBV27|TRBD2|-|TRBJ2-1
CASRDLAGVEQFF
TGTGCCAGCAGAGATCTAGCGGGAGTTGAGCAGTTCTTC
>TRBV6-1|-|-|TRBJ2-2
CASSELLGTETGELFF
TGTGCCAGCAGTGAACTCCTAGGGACTGAAACCGGGGAGCTGTTTTTT
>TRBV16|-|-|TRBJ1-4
CASSQQGQGEKLFF
TGTGCCAGCAGCCAACAGGGTCAGGGGGAAAAACTGTTTTTT
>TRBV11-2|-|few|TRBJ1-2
CASSFAGTGYGYTF
TGTGCCAGCAGCTTTGCGGGGACGGGCTATGGCTACACCTTC
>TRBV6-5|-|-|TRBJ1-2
CASRRQEENYGYTF
TGTGCCAGCAGAAGACAGGAGGAGAATTATGGCTACACCTTC
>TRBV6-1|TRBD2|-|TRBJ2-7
CASKSLAGTTYEQYF
TGTGCCAGCAAGTCCCTAGCGGGAACAACCTACGAGCAGTACTTC
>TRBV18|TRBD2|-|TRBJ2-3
CASSPSSGRTDTQYF
TGTGCCAGCTCACCGTCTAGCGGGAGAACAGATACGCAGTATTTT
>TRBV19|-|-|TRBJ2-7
CASSIGLAYEQYF
TGTGCCAGTAGTATCGGGCTAGCGTACGAGCAGTACTTC
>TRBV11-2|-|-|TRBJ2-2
CASSPTGPGELFF
TGTGCCAGCAGCCCCACAGGGCCCGGGGAGCTGTTTTTT
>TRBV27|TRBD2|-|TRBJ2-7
CASSSNPRASGAYEQYF
TGTGCCAGCAGTTCCAACCCCCGGGCTAGCGGGGCCTACGAGCAGTACTTC
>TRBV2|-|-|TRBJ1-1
CASRGDTNTEAFF
TGTGCCAGCAGGGGCGACACGAACACTGAAGCTTTCTTT
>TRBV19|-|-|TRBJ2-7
CASSIVGGLYEQYF
TGTGCCAGTAGTATAGTAGGCGGTCTCTACGAGCAGTACTTC
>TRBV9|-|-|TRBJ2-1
CASSVAESDEQFF
TGTGCCAGCAGCGTAGCTGAGTCGGATGAGCAGTTCTTC
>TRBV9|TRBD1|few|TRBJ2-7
CASSVDRGSYEQYF
TGTGCCAGCAGCGTAGACAGGGGGTCCTACGAGCAGTACTTC
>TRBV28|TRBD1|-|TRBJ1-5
CASRSRGTGYGQPQHF
TGTGCCAGCCGATCCCGAGGGACAGGGTATGGTCAGCCCCAGCATTTT
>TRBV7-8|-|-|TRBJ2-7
CASSFDSDTWEQYF
TGTGCCAGCAGTTTCGATTCAGACACTTGGGAGCAGTACTTC
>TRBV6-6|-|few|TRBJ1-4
CASYAGKLFF
TGTGCCAGCTACGCGGGGAAACTGTTTTTT
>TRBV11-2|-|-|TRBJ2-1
CASSLRQGIEQFF
TGTGCCAGCAGCTTAAGGCAGGGTATTGAGCAGTTCTTC
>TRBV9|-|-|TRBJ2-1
CASPEEQFF
TGTGCCAGCCCTGAGGAGCAGTTCTTC
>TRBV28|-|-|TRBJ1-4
CASRQGSANEKLFF
TGTGCCAGCAGACAGGGATCAGCTAATGAAAAACTGTTTTTT
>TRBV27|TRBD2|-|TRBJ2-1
CASSLRLTSGLLYSYNEQFF
TGTGCCAGCAGTTTACGGCTGACTAGCGGGCTCCTTTACTCCTACAATGAGCAGTTCTTC
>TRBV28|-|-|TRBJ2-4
CASSLNELAKNIQYF
TGTGCCAGCAGTTTGAATGAGTTAGCCAAAAACATTCAGTACTTC
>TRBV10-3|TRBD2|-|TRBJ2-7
CAISVSGGPHEQYF
TGTGCCATCAGTGTTTCGGGAGGGCCACACGAGCAGTACTTC